This T cell receptor (beta chain) was retrieved from a study of patients and donors after allogeneic stem cell transplantation. Each CDR3 protein is one row after TCRdb ran MiXCR on the RT-PCR reads. The table lists about 410,000 distinct CDR3 sequences, roughly 17% of them singletons. Germline V CDR1 and CDR2: SGHRS, YFSETQ. This CDR3 is built from 17 residues. Unmatched junction bases numbered 10, after V lost 2 bases and J lost 0 bases. The source of this sequence is a human donor who was either an allogeneic HSCT recipient or a stem cell or donor lymphocyte infusion donor (not recorded which). It is not recorded whose cells these are; they may come from a transplant donor. Source material: blood, either unsorted or a sorted T cell fraction (not recorded which). The chain couples TRBV5-1 to TRBJ1-1; 7 nucleotides match TRBD1. CDR3 protein: CASSFPGQSYLNTEAFF. The CDR3 DNA follows: TGCGCCAGCAGCTTTCCGGGACAGAGTTACTTGAACACTGAAGCTTTCTTT.